The clone carrying this T cell receptor beta chain was recorded at least ten times. The sample comes from a study of regulatory T cells in long-lasting Graves disease. Indicated time point: newly diagnosed GD, antithyroid drugs for less than 3 months. TCR sequences were obtained from RNA taken from PBMCs. The length of the CDR3 is 15 residues. Trimming cost V 5 bases and J 1 base; bases outside gene matches: 7. Germline CDR1 and CDR2: SGHTA and FQGNSA. iRepertoire HTBI primers and Arm-PCR of CDR3 regions built TCR beta libraries. TCRdb redid the calling of the multiplex PCR reads with MiXCR, one entry per CDR3 protein. This table holds 350,000 to 500,000 distinct CDR3 sequences, around 15% found once. The data were also submitted as part of a second study, on T cells in Graves' hyperthyroidism and ophthalmopathy. As that study records: Diagnosis rested on symptoms, serum thyroxine and TRAb, thyroid ultrasound, and orbital computed tomography. Using 13 V-J features, a model discriminated ophthalmopathy from stable hyperthyroidism.

Sequenced here: peripheral blood mononuclear cells (PBMCs), sampled at new diagnosis, from a patient treated with antithyroid drugs. The TCR was taken from a woman aged 45-60 years with Graves disease. The chain combines TRBV7-2 with TRBJ2-7; 8 bases align to TRBD2. CDR3 in amino acids: CASSARAGVSYEQYF. CDR3 bases: TGTGCCAGCAGCGCCCGAGCGGGAGTGTCCTACGAGCAGTACTTC.